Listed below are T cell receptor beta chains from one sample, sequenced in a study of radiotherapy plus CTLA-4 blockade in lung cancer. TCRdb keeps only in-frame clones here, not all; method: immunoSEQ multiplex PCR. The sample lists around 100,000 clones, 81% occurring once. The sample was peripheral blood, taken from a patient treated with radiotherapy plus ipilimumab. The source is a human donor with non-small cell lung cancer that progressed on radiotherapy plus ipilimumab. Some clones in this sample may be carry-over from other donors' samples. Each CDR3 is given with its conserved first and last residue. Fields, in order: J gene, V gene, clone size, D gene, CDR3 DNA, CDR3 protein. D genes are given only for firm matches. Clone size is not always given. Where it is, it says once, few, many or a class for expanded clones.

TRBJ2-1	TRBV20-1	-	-	TGCAGTGCTAGAGCCAGAAATGAGCAGTTCTTC	CSARARNEQFF
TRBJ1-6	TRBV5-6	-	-	TGTGCCAGCAGTTGGATGACCTATAATTCACCCCTCCACTTT	CASSWMTYNSPLHF
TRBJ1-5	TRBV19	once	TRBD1	TGTGCCAGTAGAGGACAGGAGAATCAGCCCCAGCATTTT	CASRGQENQPQHF
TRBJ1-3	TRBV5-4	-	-	TGTGCCAGCACGGACGGTGGAAACACCATATATTTT	CASTDGGNTIYF
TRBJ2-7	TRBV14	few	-	TGTGCCAGCAGCCTTCGGGACTCCCTAAGTCGGGACTTC	CASSLRDSLSRDF
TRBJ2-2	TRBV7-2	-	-	TGTGCCAGCAGCCGTAAGTGGGGGACTTCGGACACCGGGGAGCTGTTTTTT	CASSRKWGTSDTGELFF
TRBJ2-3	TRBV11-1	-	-	TGTGCCAGCAGCTTAGGGTCGGGGAACACAGATACGCAGTATTTT	CASSLGSGNTDTQYF
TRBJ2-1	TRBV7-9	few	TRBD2	TGTGCCAGCAGCCGACCTGTTAGCGGGCAGAGCTCCTACAATGAGCAGTTCTTC	CASSRPVSGQSSYNEQFF
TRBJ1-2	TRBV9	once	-	TGTGCCAGCAGCGTCCAGGGGTTTGAGGGCTACACCTTC	CASSVQGFEGYTF
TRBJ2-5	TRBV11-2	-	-	TGTGCCAGCAGCTTACAGGGGCAAGAGACCCAGTACTTC	CASSLQGQETQYF
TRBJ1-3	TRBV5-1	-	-	TGCGCCAGCAGCCGCCCTGAAGGCTCCGGAAACACCATATATTTT	CASSRPEGSGNTIYF
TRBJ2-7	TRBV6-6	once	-	TGTGCCAGCAGTTATGGTACGCCAGGGCACTACGAGCAGTACTTC	CASSYGTPGHYEQYF
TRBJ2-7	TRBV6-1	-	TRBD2	TGTGCCAGCAGTGAAGCGCTAGCGGGGGGTGGCGAGCAGTACTTC	CASSEALAGGGEQYF
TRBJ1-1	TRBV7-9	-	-	TGTGCCAGCAGCCACCCCCCCGGAACTATGAACACTGAAGCTTTCTTT	CASSHPPGTMNTEAFF
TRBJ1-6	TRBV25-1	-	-	TGTGCCAGCAGTGTGGGGCTTGGCGGATTAAATTCACCCCTCCACTTT	CASSVGLGGLNSPLHF
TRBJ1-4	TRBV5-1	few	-	TGCGCCAGCAGCCAGGGTGGAGGGCCCACTAATGAAAAACTGTTTTTT	CASSQGGGPTNEKLFF
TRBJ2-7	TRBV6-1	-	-	TGTGCCAGCAGTGAAGATCCAGCCAATTACGAGCAGTACTTC	CASSEDPANYEQYF
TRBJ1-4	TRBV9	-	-	TGTGCCAGCAGACGTACTGGGACCGCTAATGAAAAACTGTTTTTT	CASRRTGTANEKLFF
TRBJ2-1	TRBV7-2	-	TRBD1	TGTGCCAGCAGCCCGACGGACAGGGCGTGGGGGCCAAATGAGCAGTTCTTC	CASSPTDRAWGPNEQFF
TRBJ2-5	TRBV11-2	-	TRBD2	TGTGCCAGCAGTGGGGGTAGCGGGGGTGAGACCCAGTACTTC	CASSGGSGGETQYF
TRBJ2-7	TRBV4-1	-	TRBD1	TGCGCCAGCAGCTTAGGTGGACAGGGCTTCTACGAGCAGTACTTC	CASSLGGQGFYEQYF
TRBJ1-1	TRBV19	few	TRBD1	TGTGCCAGTAATGACAGGGATTCAGTTGACACTGAAGCTTTCTTT	CASNDRDSVDTEAFF
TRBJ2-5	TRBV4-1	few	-	TGCGCCAGCAGCCAAGCCGGCCGGCAAGAGACCCAGTACTTC	CASSQAGRQETQYF
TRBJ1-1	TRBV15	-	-	TGTGCCACCAGGGGCTCCGGGTTTTACACTGAAGCTTTCTTT	CATRGSGFYTEAFF
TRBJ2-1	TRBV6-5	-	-	TGTGCCAGCAGTTACCGGCCGACCGGAGTTGGTGAGCAGTTCTTC	CASSYRPTGVGEQFF
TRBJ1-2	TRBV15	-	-	TGTGCCACCAGCAGAGATTCGATTCGCTACACCTTC	CATSRDSIRYTF
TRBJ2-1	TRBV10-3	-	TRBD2	TGTGCCATCAGTGATATGACTAGCGGGGGGCTTCACAATGAGCAGTTCTTC	CAISDMTSGGLHNEQFF
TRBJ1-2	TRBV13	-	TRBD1	TGTGCCAGCAGCATATCGGGACAGGGTAAGGGAGGCTACACCTTC	CASSISGQGKGGYTF
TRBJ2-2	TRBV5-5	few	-	TGTGCCAGCAGCTTGGTTGGGTTGGCCGGGGAGCTGTTTTTT	CASSLVGLAGELFF
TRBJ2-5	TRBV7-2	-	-	TGTGCCAGCAGATTTAGTGGTGCTGAGACCCAGTACTTC	CASRFSGAETQYF
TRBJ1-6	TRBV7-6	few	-	TGTGCCAGCAGCTCCGGGGCCAGGGATGGTTCACCCCTCCACTTT	CASSSGARDGSPLHF
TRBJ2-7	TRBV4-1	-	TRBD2	TGCGCCAGCAGCCACCCGGGACTAGCGGCGCCCGGGGAGCAGTACTTC	CASSHPGLAAPGEQYF
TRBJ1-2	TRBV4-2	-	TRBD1	TGTGCCAGCAGCCACGGACAGGGAGACACTAACTATGGCTACACCTTC	CASSHGQGDTNYGYTF
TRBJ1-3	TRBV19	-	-	TGTGCCAGTAGCCCGACGGGAGGAAACACCATATATTTT	CASSPTGGNTIYF
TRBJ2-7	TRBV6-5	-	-	TGTGCCAGCAGAAGGACAGTACCCTCCTACGAGCAGTACTTC	CASRRTVPSYEQYF
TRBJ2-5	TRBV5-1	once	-	TGCGCCAGCAGCTTGGGTCTGGTAGAGGAGACCCAGTACTTC	CASSLGLVEETQYF
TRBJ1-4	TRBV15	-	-	TGTGCCACCAGCTACAGCCGAGGGGTGGCGGGCGAAAAACTGTTTTTT	CATSYSRGVAGEKLFF
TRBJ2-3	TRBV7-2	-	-	TGTGCCAGCAGCTTTTCGACGAGCACAGATACGCAGTATTTT	CASSFSTSTDTQYF
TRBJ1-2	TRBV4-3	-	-	TGCGCCAGCAGCCAAGATCCGGGAAGGGGTTCCAACTATGGCTACACCTTC	CASSQDPGRGSNYGYTF
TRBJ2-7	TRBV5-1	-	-	TGCGCCAGCGGCGGCGAGGGAGAGGAGCAGTACTTC	CASGGEGEEQYF
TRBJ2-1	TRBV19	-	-	TGTGCCAGTAATAGCGGGCAGGGGGAGTGGAATGAGCAGTTCTTC	CASNSGQGEWNEQFF
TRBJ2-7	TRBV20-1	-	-	TGCAGTGCTAGAGATGTAGGCGAGCAGTACTTC	CSARDVGEQYF
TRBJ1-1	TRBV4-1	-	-	TGCGCCAGCAGCCCCTGGGGCCGCGAGAACACTGAAGCTTTCTTT	CASSPWGRENTEAFF
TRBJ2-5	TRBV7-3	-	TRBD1	TGTGCCAGCAGCAGGGGACAGCGAGAGACCCAGTACTTC	CASSRGQRETQYF
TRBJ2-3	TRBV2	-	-	TGTGCCAGCAGTGTTAACAGGGACCAAGATACGCAGTATTTT	CASSVNRDQDTQYF
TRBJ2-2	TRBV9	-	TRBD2	TGTGCCAGCTCACGGGACTACTCGAACACCGGGGAGCTGTTTTTT	CASSRDYSNTGELFF
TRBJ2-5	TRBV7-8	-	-	TGTGCCAGCAGCTTAGAGAGTAAAGAGACCCAGTACTTC	CASSLESKETQYF